The clone carrying this T cell receptor (beta chain) appeared a few times. Its antigen remains unidentified. V lost 7 bases, J lost 5 bases, and 14 bases stayed unmatched. The CDR3 runs to 15 residues. Germline V gives CDR1 SGHRS, CDR2 YFSETQ. This specimen belongs to a study of beta chain features in type 1 diabetes. Findings of the study overall: Shorter TCRB CDR3s, moderately but significantly so, marked every one of the four CD4+ subsets in Type 1 diabetes patients.

Expressed TCRB transcripts were sequenced after all isolated RNA was converted to cDNA. Here immunoSEQ multiplex PCR was the method, and the copy in TCRdb shows in-frame clones only, minus some. This repertoire shows over 200,000 clones, roughly 10% found once; its top ten account for about 0.018%. The chain combines TRBV5-1 with TRBJ2-5, with 7 bases that match TRBD1. The sample consisted of naive CD4+ T cells from blood. The sequence came from a young man with type 1 diabetes. CDR3 sequence reads: CASDRTGLRAETQYF. The CDR3 DNA sequence: TGCGCCAGCGACAGGACAGGACTCCGAGCGGAGACCCAGTACTTC.